The 27 T cell receptor beta chains given below trace back to one sample, sequenced in a study of OX40 agonist ivuxolimab in advanced cancers. Measured with immunoSEQ multiplex PCR; TCRdb has only the in-frame clones, and not every one. The sample lists tens of thousands of clones, 80% to 90% occurring once. Source: CD4+ or CD8+ T cells sorted from blood, taken in a trial of the OX40 agonist ivuxolimab. Receptor source: an adult with an advanced solid tumor such as melanoma, head and neck, liver or kidney cancer.

Only a few counts were recorded for this clone. This rearrangement joins TRBV5-8 to TRBJ1-6, with D perhaps TRBD1 (5 bases). Germline V gene sequence: CDR1 SGHTS, CDR2 YDEGEE. The V end lost 2 bases, the J end lost 4 bases, and 7 bases lay between the germline ends. This CDR3 region has 14 residues. CDR3 coding DNA: TGTGCCAGCAGCTTCAGGGAATATAATTCACCCCTCCACTTT. Amino acid sequence: CASSFREYNSPLHF.

This clone appeared a single time. This chain links TRBV30 with TRBJ1-2, with a possible D match to TRBD1 (5 bases). This CDR3 spans 12 amino acids. CDR1 is GTSNPN, CDR2 SVGIG, per germline (reference sequence). The germline V and J ends were trimmed by 1 base and 8 bases, with 11 bases remaining between them. The CDR3 DNA reads TGTGCCTGGAGTGCCGGGGACCGGGGCTACACCTTC. It yields the protein CAWSAGDRGYTF.

V gene TRBV19 combines with J gene TRBJ2-2, with D possibly TRBD2 on 6 matching bases. The germline CDR1 and CDR2 sequences are LNHDA and SQIVND (reference sequence). V gave up 4 bases and J gave up 1 base, with 10 bases separating them. CDR3 size: 15 residues. The CDR3 region has the DNA TGTGCCAGTAGTAGGGTAGCGGAGAACACCGGGGAGCTGTTTTTT. Protein product: CASSRVAENTGELFF.

J is TRBJ1-3 and V is TRBV13; D might be TRBD1 (5 bases). This CDR3 region has 16 residues. The germline gives CDR1 PRHDT, CDR2 FYEKMQ (reference sequence). Trimming took off 5 bases at V and 0 bases at J, with 14 bases between the two ends. This CDR3 reads CASSTTGLRSGNTIYF. The DNA of the CDR3 is TGTGCCAGCAGCACGACGGGACTTCGCTCTGGAAACACCATATATTTT.

The chain combines TRBV7-9 with TRBJ1-1; no clear D gene. Deletions cut 1 base from V and 3 bases from J, with 6 bases between. The V gene's germline CDR1 is SEHNR and CDR2 FQNEAQ (reference sequence). This CDR3 has 13 amino acids. CDR3 residues: CASSLGLYTEAFF. CDR3 nucleotides: TGTGCCAGCAGCTTAGGACTCTACACTGAAGCTTTCTTT.

This chain joins TRBV7-8 and TRBJ2-1, with TRBD2 matching over 9 bases. CDR3 length: 15 residues. Germline loops: CDR1 SGHVS, CDR2 FQNEAQ. The J segment lost 8 bases and the V segment lost 5 bases, leaving 10 bases of the junction unmatched. The CDR3 nucleotides read TGTGCCAGCAGCCCCGGGACTAGCATTGCCGATGAGCAGTTCTTC. This sequence encodes CASSPGTSIADEQFF.

The chain combines TRBV9 with TRBJ2-5; no reliable D call. Trimming removed 3 bases at V and 11 bases at J, with 17 bases between. Per germline, CDR1 SGDLS and CDR2 YYNGEE. The CDR3 loop spans 13 amino acids. In DNA, the CDR3 is TGTGCCAGCAGCGCAATTCCCATAGAAGAGCAGTACTTC. Translated: CASSAIPIEEQYF.

The chain carries TRBV7-9 and TRBJ1-1, with 7 nucleotides matching TRBD1. CDR3 length: 11 amino acids. Germline assignment: CDR1 SEHNR and CDR2 FQNEAQ (reference sequence). The V segment lost 3 bases and the J segment 11 bases; nucleotides outside the gene matches: 3. CDR3 residues: CASSLTGLAFF. The DNA of the CDR3 is TGTGCCAGCAGCTTGACAGGGTTGGCTTTCTTT.

The chain recombines TRBV29-1 with TRBJ2-5, with D possibly being TRBD2 (6 bases). V lost 5 bases, J lost 2 bases, and 12 bases lay in between. Germline V gene sequence: CDR1 SQVTM, CDR2 ANQGSEA. The CDR3 extends over 13 amino acids. The CDR3 is CSVTTEGQETQYF. The CDR3 nucleotides read TGCAGCGTTACGACGGAGGGGCAAGAGACCCAGTACTTC.

The J gene is TRBJ2-2, the V gene TRBV2; no firm D call. V was cut by 5 bases and J by 5 bases, with 15 bases left in between. The CDR3 runs 15 residues. The germline V gene has CDR1 SNHLY and CDR2 FYNNEI. The CDR3 reads CASSRYGDGTGELFF. The DNA of the CDR3 is TGTGCCAGCAGTCGTTATGGGGATGGGACCGGGGAGCTGTTTTTT.

This chain uses TRBV2 with TRBJ1-5; TRBD1 might be the D (6 bases). Germline V gene sequence: CDR1 SNHLY, CDR2 FYNNEI. Trimming took off 8 bases at V and 6 bases at J, with 17 bases between the two ends. The CDR3 runs 14 residues. The CDR3 bases are TGTGCCAGCCGGGGTCAGGGGTCGTTTCAGCCCCAGCATTTT. Encoded protein: CASRGQGSFQPQHF.

The V call is TRBV9, the J call TRBJ2-2; possibly TRBD2 for D (5 bases). Germline CDR1 reads SGDLS; CDR2 reads YYNGEE. V gave up 3 bases and J gave up 8 bases, with 14 bases separating them. CDR3 length: 14 residues. In DNA, the CDR3 is TGTGCCAGCAGCGAGAGCCTAGCCGGAGGGGAGCTGTTTTTT. It translates to CASSESLAGGELFF.

The chain recombines TRBV28 with TRBJ2-1; TRBD1 matches 11 bases. CDR3 length: 15 residues. CDR1 is MDHEN and CDR2 is SYDVKM in the germline V gene. Losses at the gene ends were 5 bases for V and 9 bases for J; bases not matched to a gene: 9. The CDR3 spells CASSQPGQGVFEQFF. The DNA for the CDR3 is TGTGCCAGCAGTCAACCGGGACAGGGGGTGTTTGAGCAGTTCTTC.

The CDR3 is CASSLSPERIYEQYF. The DNA for the CDR3 is TGTGCCAGCAGCTTATCGCCGGAGCGGATCTACGAGCAGTACTTC. This chain uses TRBV11-2 with TRBJ2-7, with D maybe TRBD2 (5 bases). V was trimmed by 2 bases and J by 3 bases, leaving 14 bases between them. This CDR3 has 15 amino acids. From germline, CDR1 is SGHAT and CDR2 FQNNGV.

J is TRBJ2-5 and V is TRBV10-3; D possibly matches TRBD1 or TRBD2 (5 bases each). Per the germline V gene, CDR1 is ENHRY and CDR2 is SYGVKD. There are 16 residues in the CDR3. Trimming cost V 3 bases and J 1 base, with 15 bases left between them. CDR3 protein: CAISDGNYRIQETQYF. CDR3 coding DNA: TGTGCCATCAGTGACGGGAACTACAGGATCCAAGAGACCCAGTACTTC.

The V and J genes are TRBV7-3 and TRBJ2-3, with 11 nucleotides matching TRBD2. The length of the CDR3 is 18 residues. Germline CDR1 is SGHTA and CDR2 is FQGTGA. The ends lost 5 bases at V and 5 bases at J; junction bases unmatched: 15. The CDR3 loop is CASSLAGYLAGGIDTQYF. The CDR3 coding sequence is TGTGCCAGCAGCCTCGCGGGGTATCTAGCGGGAGGTATAGATACGCAGTATTTT.

The chain is built from TRBV9 and TRBJ2-1; the D gene is possibly TRBD2 (7 bases). Germline CDR1 is SGDLS and CDR2 is YYNGEE. The CDR3 length is 17 residues. Trimming took 0 bases from V and 5 from J, leaving 18 bases between them. The CDR3 protein is CASSVGGGGPENNEQFF. CDR3 nucleotides: TGTGCCAGCAGCGTAGGTGGCGGGGGCCCGGAAAACAATGAGCAGTTCTTC.

This clone occurred once. The rearrangement links TRBV6-5 to TRBJ1-1; D might be TRBD1 (5 bases). CDR3 size: 14 residues. Trimming took 6 bases from V and 1 from J, leaving 12 bases between them. Germline V gene data show CDR1 as MNHEY and CDR2 as SVGAGI. This CDR3 is CASRRQMSNTEAFF. The CDR3, as DNA: TGTGCCAGCAGGAGACAGATGTCGAACACTGAAGCTTTCTTT.

This clone came up once. J is TRBJ2-3 and V is TRBV28; the D gene is possibly TRBD2 (9 bases). CDR1 and CDR2 from the germline V gene are MDHEN and SYDVKM. Trimming pared 11 bases from V and 0 bases from J, leaving 27 bases between. The CDR3 consists of 18 residues. In nucleotides, the CDR3 is TGTGCCGTCAGGGGGCGGGAGGGCCTATCGGGGAGCACAGATACGCAGTATTTT. It yields the protein CAVRGREGLSGSTDTQYF.

The rearrangement joins TRBV5-4 to TRBJ2-7; D uncertain. From germline, CDR1 is SGHNT and CDR2 YYREEE (reference sequence). Between the trimmed V and J ends, which lost 2 bases and 3 bases, there was a span of 9 bases. The length of the CDR3 is 13 residues. The CDR3 bases are TGTGCCAGCAGCTTAGGATACGACTACGAGCAGTACTTC. Amino acids: CASSLGYDYEQYF.

The gene calls are TRBV4-1 and TRBJ1-1; possibly TRBD1 for D (5 bases). The CDR3 has 15 residues. V was pared by 1 base and J by 0 bases, with 9 bases between. Germline assignment: CDR1 MGHRA and CDR2 YSYEKL. The chain's CDR3 is CASSQVRQLNTEAFF. In DNA form, the CDR3 reads TGCGCCAGCAGCCAAGTACGACAGCTGAACACTGAAGCTTTCTTT.

CDR3 coding DNA: TGTGCCAGCAGTTTAGGGGTAAGATACTCCTACAATGAGCAGTTCTTC. Translating it yields CASSLGVRYSYNEQFF. The J gene is TRBJ2-1, the V gene TRBV27; D uncertain. There are 16 residues in the CDR3. V lost 2 bases to trimming and J lost 0 bases, with 11 bases between them. From germline, CDR1 is MNHEY and CDR2 SMNVEV (reference sequence).

The chain employs TRBV29-1 and TRBJ2-7, with 7 bases that match TRBD1. Germline V gives CDR1 SQVTM, CDR2 ANQGSEA. V lost 1 base to trimming and J lost 2 bases; unmatched junction nucleotides: 2. The CDR3 contains 13 residues. The CDR3 is CSVEGTGAYEQYF. CDR3 in DNA: TGCAGCGTTGAAGGGACAGGAGCCTACGAGCAGTACTTC.

The V call is TRBV14, the J call TRBJ2-5, with unresolved D. The germline CDR1 and CDR2 sequences are SGHDN and FVKESK. Trimming took off 1 base at V and 8 bases at J, with 8 bases between the two ends. This CDR3 has 12 amino acids. CDR3 DNA sequence: TGTGCCAGCAGCCAAGTCTGGGAAACCCAGTACTTC. Protein product: CASSQVWETQYF. Based on the CDR3 plus reference TRBV14 and TRBJ2-5, the full variable domain is EAGVTQFPSHSVIEKGQTVTLRCDPISGHDNLYWYRRVMGKEIKFLLHFVKESKQDESGMPNNRFLAERTGGTYSTLKVQPAELEDSGVYFCASSQVWETQYFGPGTRLLVL.

This chain uses TRBV19 with TRBJ1-1; TRBD1 is a possible D gene (5 bases). The length of the CDR3 is 17 residues. V lost 5 bases and J 3 bases, leaving 22 bases between the germline ends. Germline loops: CDR1 LNHDA, CDR2 SQIVND (reference sequence). DNA of the CDR3: TGTGCCAGTAGTGTCCCGTTATCTTGGGGCGCGGACACTGAAGCTTTCTTT. Translated, it gives CASSVPLSWGADTEAFF.

V gene TRBV19 combines with J gene TRBJ2-7; D gene ambiguous. Germline-derived CDR1 and CDR2 are LNHDA and SQIVND (reference sequence). V was pared by 5 bases and J by 5 bases, with 19 bases between. This CDR3 comprises 15 residues. CDR3 sequence reads: CASSFTTRGRNEQYF. In nucleotides, the CDR3 is TGTGCCAGTAGTTTCACAACCCGAGGACGTAACGAGCAGTACTTC.

This clone has just a few counts. This chain connects TRBV29-1 to TRBJ2-1; 8 bases are a match to TRBD1. V shed 4 bases, J shed 6 bases, and the junction held 2 bases outside the gene matches. The CDR3 sequence is 12 residues long. Per the germline V gene, CDR1 is SQVTM and CDR2 is ANQGSEA. The CDR3 region is CSVVDRVNEQFF. In nucleotides, the CDR3 is TGCAGCGTTGTGGACAGGGTCAATGAGCAGTTCTTC.